This T cell receptor beta chain was sequenced for a study of lymphopenia after photon versus proton radiotherapy. Study-level points and caveats: Under photons, naive T cells and diversity fell while effector/memory populations rose. Oligoclonal CD8+ Temra expansion after nadir drove photon patients' diversity drop. Larger post-nadir TCR diversity loss correlated inversely with survival in deceased patients.

Clones were sequenced by immunoSEQ multiplex PCR, and TCRdb holds only the in-frame ones, with some missing. The table shows tens of thousands of clones, with roughly 90% occurring only once. With regard to this clone: Its target is not known.

The clonotype was recovered from a woman in her thirties or forties with cholangiocarcinoma. The specimen comprised peripheral blood, sampled from a patient treated with photon-based radiotherapy.

The CDR3 nucleotides are TGTGCCAGCAGTTTGGGTGTTCCTACTTCCGGCCCCGGGGAGCTGTTTTTT. Protein product: CASSLGVPTSGPGELFF. The chain joins TRBV27 to TRBJ2-2; D ambiguous. CDR3 length: 17 residues. Trimming cost V 3 bases and J 6 bases, with 20 bases left between them. Germline loops: CDR1 MNHEY, CDR2 SMNVEV (reference sequence).